This T cell receptor beta chain was retrieved from a study of PD-1 blockade in classical Hodgkin lymphoma. Whole-study context: Once every 2 weeks, patients received intravenous nivolumab at 3 mg/kg.

Study-level points and caveats: A reduction in baseline TCR diversity was reportedly seen in newly diagnosed patients relative to healthy donors. Whatever underlies the repertoire differences (possibly disease activity or prior therapy) remains undefined.

About this clone: Its target is unknown.

Every single patient, without exception, relapsed after autologous stem cell transplantation, and brentuximab vedotin exposure varied. Repertoires were generated with immunoSEQ multiplex PCR, while TCRdb's copy carries only in-frame clones and drops some. The sample carries about 17,000 clones, 75% to 85% recorded once. V lost 1 base and J lost 3, with 12 bases in between. The CDR3 is 15 amino acids. CDR1 and CDR2 (germline): SEHNR, FQNEAQ (reference sequence). This receptor was obtained from a human donor with classical Hodgkin lymphoma. V usage is TRBV7-9 and J usage is TRBJ1-2; D is uncertain. The sequencing used peripheral blood mononuclear cells (PBMCs), collected at baseline. The CDR3 DNA is TGTGCCAGCAGCTTAGGGGTAGCAGGACACTATGGCTACACCTTC. This codes for CASSLGVAGHYGYTF. Full variable domain (rest looked up from reference TRBV7-9 and TRBJ1-2): DTGVSQNPRHKITKRGQNVTFRCDPISEHNRLYWYRQTLGQGPEFLTYFQNEAQLEKSRLLSDRFSAERPKGSFSTLEIQRTEQGDSAMYLCASSLGVAGHYGYTFGSGTRLTVV.